This T cell receptor (beta chain) was recorded in a study of T cell responses to AZD1222 COVID-19 vaccine (dated by TCRdb to about 2021). Regarding the study in general: Because spike-specific TCR depth and breadth did not differ between the two schedules, AZD1222 recipients who got a second dose at roughly 4 weeks were pooled with those who got a second dose at roughly 12 weeks. Trial participants were enrolled by age into 18-55, 56-69 and 70-plus year subgroups, with around 140, 26 and 57 TCR-sequenced participants respectively. A total of roughly 240 trial participants underwent TCR sequencing, of whom around 200 received two doses of AZD1222 and some 25 received two doses of the MenACWY control vaccine. Broader findings and caveats from the paper: Because no day 14 peak-response samples were available, the repertoires could be characterized only after the peak T cell response. Participants were mostly white British and included more females than males, and it was suggested by the authors that clonal diversity may have been underestimated. CD4 TCRs associated with the vaccine covered the entire spike protein, and the dominant responses were in regions 160-218 and 743-854. Epitopes outside the regions mutated in the B.1.351 and B.1.1.7 variants were reportedly recognized by nearly half of the unique spike-specific TCRs. A significant rise in spike-specific TCR breadth and depth was observed after two AZD1222 doses relative to day 0 and relative to MenACWY recipients. The 56-69-year group was small, and its depth increase did not reach significance, likely because of low power. Conclusions about previously exposed vaccinees are limited, since just five or six AZD1222 recipients were seropositive for SARS-CoV-2 at baseline.

In regard to this clone: Its antigen specificity is not known. Within one base of it there is no much larger clone, and no base qualities were kept.

Sequences LNHDA (CDR1) and SQIVND (CDR2) are obtained from the germline V gene (reference sequence). The CDR3, from cysteine to phenylalanine, totals 15 residues. Of all the DNA, just the CDR3 is kept, 45 bases in frame from base 1. The junction shows trimming of 2 bases on V and 5 bases on J, plus 15 bases between the germline ends. The CDR3 regions of human TCRbeta chains were subjected to immunosequencing. The authors processed their data as follows. TCRs in the repertoires were matched against a reference library of SARS-CoV-2-specific TCRs that had been generated with the MIRA antigen-specificity platform. Breadth meant the fraction of unique TCRs that were SARS-CoV-2-associated, whereas depth meant the fraction of total T cells that were SARS-CoV-2-associated. Using the MIRA data, each spike-specific TCR was assigned both to the spike region to which the TCR was reactive and to a CD4 or CD8 class. Log10-transformed breadth and depth values were compared by one-way ANOVA with Sidak's multiple comparisons tests. Imported from immuneACCESS, the table was reduced by TCRdb to in-frame sequences with V and J called. These copies leave out some clones; in studies compared against another copy, an unresolved V gene accounts for under half, and the cause of the remainder is not known. V, J and clone size reflect that table, while D and trimming were determined from the DNA. The sample table records approximately 150,000 clones; roughly 92% of these occur just once. 1.3% to 1.5% of the sample is taken by the ten largest.

This specimen's time point label, interpreted: baseline before first vaccination. Vaccinee samples were obtained from the UK trials COV001 and COV002, which included a single-blind randomized controlled phase 2/3 trial of AZD1222 (ChAdOx1 nCoV-19) in healthy adults. Trial participant PBMC samples were collected at day 0 and day 28 after the second dose for TCRbeta chain sequencing. The receptor comes from an adult in good health. The chain joins TRBV19 to TRBJ1-1; TRBD1 could be the D gene, as 5 bases match. The sequencing used peripheral blood, collected on day 0 of AZD1222 vaccination. The nucleotides are TGTGCCAGTAGTATAAGACCACATAAGGGGACTGAAGCTTTCTTT. Its translation is CASSIRPHKGTEAFF.